The entry below describes one T cell receptor (beta chain). What it recognizes is unknown. Relative to the germline gene, one junction end is altered; a read error may explain this. Germline CDR1 is SSHAT and CDR2 is FNYEAQ (reference sequence). The CDR3 is made up of 16 amino acids. This sample was included in a study of Ad26.COV2.S vaccination and SARS-CoV-2 variants. Study-level points and caveats: Reported findings describe substantial breadth in spike-specific CD8+ and CD4+ T cell responses following vaccination.

Treatment: about 20 received Ad26.COV2.S at low or high dose, single or two shots; 5 received placebo; per-sample allocation not given. On day 63 after the first injection, vaccine and placebo recipients gave samples. Libraries were prepared by immunoSEQ multiplex PCR; TCRdb keeps only in-frame clonotypes and omits some of them. Among some 420,000 clones listed, 88% were seen once. The chain is built from TRBV7-7 and TRBJ2-5; 10 bases fit TRBD2. The source was peripheral blood, collected in a trial of Ad26.COV2.S vaccine versus placebo. This TCR was sampled from a person aged 18-60 years who received the Ad26.COV2.S COVID-19 vaccine or a placebo. CDR3 loop: CASSPLAGGGEETQYF. CDR3 nucleotides: TGTGCTAGCAGCCCGTTAGCGGGGGGAGGAGAAGAGACCCAGTACTTC.